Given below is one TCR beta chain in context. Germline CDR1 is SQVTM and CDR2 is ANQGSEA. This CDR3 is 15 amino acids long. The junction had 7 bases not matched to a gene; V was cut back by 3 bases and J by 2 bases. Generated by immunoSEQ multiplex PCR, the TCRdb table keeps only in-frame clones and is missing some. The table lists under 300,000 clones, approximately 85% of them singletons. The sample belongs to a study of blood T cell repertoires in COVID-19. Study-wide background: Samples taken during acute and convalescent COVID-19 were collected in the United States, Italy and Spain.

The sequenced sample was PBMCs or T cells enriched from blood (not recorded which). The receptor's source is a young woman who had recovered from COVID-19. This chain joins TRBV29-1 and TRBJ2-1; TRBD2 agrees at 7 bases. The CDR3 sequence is CSVDIAGPTYNEQFF. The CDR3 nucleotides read TGCAGCGTTGACATAGCGGGCCCCACCTACAATGAGCAGTTCTTC.